This TCR beta chain originates from a study of T-cell memory formation after mild COVID-19. Using its own MiXCR run on the 5' RACE reads, TCRdb lists one record per CDR3 protein. The table lists roughly 100,000 distinct CDR3 sequences, about an eighth of them singletons. A few counts support this clonotype. Trimming stripped 4 bases from V and 2 bases from J, with 13 bases between. There are 15 residues in the CDR3. CDR1 is LGHNA, CDR2 YNFKEQ, per germline. Material for sequencing was PBMCs or a T cell subset sorted from them (not recorded which). The clonotype was recovered from an adult woman who had mild COVID-19 (a few samples of this study predate the infection). Cell type and time point are not known. V usage is TRBV4-2 and J usage is TRBJ2-3; D is undetermined. For the CDR3, the DNA is TGTGCCAGCAGCCCGTCGGGCTCAACCACAGATACGCAGTATTTT. Encoded protein: CASSPSGSTTDTQYF.